This TCR beta chain comes out of a study of blood T cells in healthy people across ages. Alongside a J-beta primer mix, a sample-barcoded 5' primer served in a second PCR lasting roughly 7 to 11 cycles. TCRdb ran MiXCR on the 5' RACE reads and lists one entry per CDR3 protein. The sample has 850,000 to 1,300,000 distinct CDR3 sequences, 40% to 45% seen once; the top ten hold approximately 20%. Study-wide results and caveats: Age brought a roughly linear fall in TCR beta diversity measured per million T cells.

This clonotype turned up a few times. Its cognate antigen is unknown. Sequencing was carried out using blood. The clonotype originates from a woman aged 55-70 years in good health.

The CDR3 DNA follows: TGCAGTGCTAAGACTAGCGGGAGGAAGGTAACACACAATGAGCAGTTCTTC. It yields the protein CSAKTSGRKVTHNEQFF. The V call is TRBV20-1, the J call TRBJ2-1, with 13 bases that match TRBD2. In germline, CDR1 is DFQATT, CDR2 SNEGSKA (reference sequence). V dropped 4 bases and J dropped 5; count of bases not matched to a gene: 11. This CDR3 has 17 residues.